The 21 T cell receptor beta chains reported below all come from one sample, sequenced in a study of CD8 T cells in Susac syndrome. Reverse transcription of roughly 0.45 to 1 ug RNA was carried out with random hexamers. Via MiXCR, TCRdb re-called the immunoSEQ multiplex PCR reads, giving one row per CDR3 protein. The sample yields about 250,000 distinct CDR3 sequences, about 93% seen once. Sequencing was performed on CD4+ T cells from PBMCs. All receptors derive from a human donor with multiple sclerosis.

The rearrangement uses TRBV2 and TRBJ1-1, with 10 nucleotides matching TRBD1. The V gene's germline CDR1 is SNHLY and CDR2 FYNNEI. With V trimmed by 7 bases and J by 4 bases, 12 bases remained unmatched. The CDR3 length is 16 residues. CDR3 amino acids: CASTPRTGGIGTEAFF. The DNA of the CDR3 is TGTGCCAGCACTCCGAGGACAGGGGGTATAGGCACTGAAGCTTTCTTT. Looking up the rest from reference TRBV2 and TRBJ1-1 gives the full variable domain: EPEVTQTPSHQVTQMGQEVILRCVPISNHLYFYWYRQILGQKVEFLVSFYNNEISEKSEIFDDQFSVERPDGSNFTLKIRSTKLEDSAMYFCASTPRTGGIGTEAFFGQGTRLTVV.

This clonotype has just one count. The chain recombines TRBV11-2 with TRBJ2-7; 8 nucleotides line up with TRBD2. The V and J ends lost 4 bases and 2 bases, in that order; junction bases with no gene match: 10. The CDR3 contains 16 residues. Per the germline V gene, CDR1 is SGHAT and CDR2 is FQNNGV. CDR3 nucleotide sequence: TGTGCCAGCAGCTCTCTCGGGACTAGGAGGGCCTACGAGCAGTACGTC. Protein product: CASSSLGTRRAYEQYV.

The rearrangement uses TRBV24-1 and TRBJ2-1; no clear D. Trimming shortened V by 4 bases and J by 6 bases, and 9 bases separated the two germline ends. The CDR3 contains 13 residues. Germline loops: CDR1 KGHDR, CDR2 SFDVKD. The chain's CDR3 is CATSDNSINEQFF. CDR3 coding DNA: TGTGCCACCAGTGACAACTCCATCAATGAGCAGTTCTTC.

The CDR3 bases are TGTGCCAGCAGCAAATCCGACAGGGGAACTAATGAAAAACTGTTTTTT. Its translation: CASSKSDRGTNEKLFF. The chain couples TRBV12-3 or TRBV12-4 to TRBJ1-4, with 8 nucleotides matching TRBD1. The CDR3 sequence is 16 residues long. V lost 6 bases and J lost 1; bases outside the gene matches: 7.

This clonotype was recorded only once. The chain joins TRBV19 to TRBJ2-2, with TRBD2 matching over 8 bases. With 3 bases clipped from V and 5 bases from J, the junction kept 5 bases outside the gene matches. Looked up from germline, CDR1 is LNHDA and CDR2 is SQIVND (reference sequence). The length of the CDR3 is 15 residues. In nucleotides, the CDR3 is TGTGCCAGTAGTATGAGGACGGGAGGGACCGGGGAGCTGTTTTTT. Translation: CASSMRTGGTGELFF.

The chain couples TRBV27 to TRBJ2-7, with D hard to call. Germline loops: CDR1 MNHEY, CDR2 SMNVEV (reference sequence). The CDR3 sequence is 14 residues long. Trimming shortened V by 7 bases and J by 0 bases, and 13 bases separated the two germline ends. This chain's CDR3 is CASKPQPSSYEQYV. The DNA of the CDR3 is TGTGCCAGCAAACCCCAGCCCAGCTCCTACGAGCAGTACGTC.

The chain links TRBV30 to TRBJ1-1; 7 bases match TRBD1. The CDR3 totals 13 residues. Germline V CDR1 and CDR2: GTSNPN, SVGIG (reference sequence). The V gene end was trimmed by 3 bases and the J gene end by 4 bases; junction bases not matched to a gene: 5. The CDR3 here is CAWRRGQGTEAFF. The CDR3, as DNA: TGTGCCTGGAGAAGGGGGCAGGGCACTGAAGCTTTCTTT.

CDR3 DNA: TGTGCCAGCAGCTTGTCAGGGTACGAGCAGTACTTC. Its protein is CASSLSGYEQYF. J is TRBJ2-7 and V is TRBV7-9; the D gene is possibly TRBD1 (5 bases). Germline CDR1 and CDR2: SEHNR and FQNEAQ (reference sequence). CDR3 length: 12 residues. The germline V and J ends were trimmed by 3 bases and 4 bases, with 7 bases remaining between them. Based on the CDR3 plus reference TRBV7-9 and TRBJ2-7, the full variable domain is DTGVSQNPRHKITKRGQNVTFRCDPISEHNRLYWYRQTLGQGPEFLTYFQNEAQLEKSRLLSDRFSAERPKGSFSTLEIQRTEQGDSAMYLCASSLSGYEQYFGPGTRLTVT.

The J gene is TRBJ2-7, the V gene TRBV5-6; 8 positions agree with TRBD1. The trim removed 4 bases at V and 1 base at J, leaving 10 bases unmatched. The CDR3 is 16 amino acids. CDR1 and CDR2 from the germline V gene are SGHDT and YYEEEE. CDR3 amino acids: CASSGVDRVESYEQYF. CDR3 DNA: TGTGCCAGCAGCGGGGTGGACAGGGTGGAGTCCTACGAGCAGTACTTC.

J is TRBJ2-3 and V is TRBV23-1; perhaps TRBD1 as D (6 bases). TRBV23-1 is placed among ORFs of uncertain function. Trimming left V 2 bases short and J 0 bases short, with 15 bases between. There are 17 residues in the CDR3. CDR3 in amino acids: CASSQQPPGTSTDTQYF. Written as DNA, the CDR3 is TGCGCCAGCAGTCAACAACCGCCCGGGACAAGCACAGATACGCAGTATTTT.

The chain has TRBV7-2 and TRBJ1-3, with TRBD1 as a possible D gene (5 bases). The CDR3 is 16 amino acids. The germline CDR1 and CDR2 sequences are SGHTA and FQGNSA. V lost 4 bases and J lost 2, with 15 bases in between. CDR3 DNA sequence: TGTGCCAGCAGCTCGCAGGGCGCGTGGGCTGGAAACACCATATATTTT. Amino acid sequence: CASSSQGAWAGNTIYF.

The chain joins TRBV9 to TRBJ1-1, with no clear D. Germline V lookup: CDR1 SGDLS, CDR2 YYNGEE. The CDR3 extends over 14 amino acids. V lost 4 bases and J 1 base, leaving 11 bases between the germline ends. CDR3 nucleotides: TGTGCCAGCAGCCCACTTGGGCAGAACACTGAAGCTTTCTTT. Translation gives CASSPLGQNTEAFF.

The chain uses TRBV15 and TRBJ1-2; D remains ambiguous. Trimming took off 5 bases at V and 4 bases at J, with 17 bases between the two ends. Germline V CDR1 and CDR2: LNHNV, YYDKDF (reference sequence). The CDR3 loop spans 15 amino acids. The CDR3 DNA is TGTGCCACCAGCGCCGCTCTGGGAGGCGCCTATGGCTACACCTTC. This codes for CATSAALGGAYGYTF. Filled out from reference TRBV15 and TRBJ1-2, the complete variable domain reads DAMVIQNPRYQVTQFGKPVTLSCSQTLNHNVMYWYQQKSSQAPKLLFHYYDKDFNNEADTPDNFQSRRPNTSFCFLDIRSPGLGDTAMYLCATSAALGGAYGYTFGSGTRLTVV.

V gene TRBV11-2 combines with J gene TRBJ2-5; no reliable D call. Looked up from germline, CDR1 is SGHAT and CDR2 is FQNNGV. V gave up 1 base and J gave up 0 bases, with 3 bases separating them. This CDR3 contains 13 residues. CDR3 in DNA: TGTGCCAGCAGCTTAGGGCACCAAGAGACCCAGTACTTC. Protein: CASSLGHQETQYF.

In its sample, this clonotype was seen a few times. The CDR3 region has the DNA TGTGCCAGTAGTATAGTCAATCAGCCCCAGCATTTT. This gives the protein CASSIVNQPQHF. The chain uses TRBV19 and TRBJ1-5; D remains ambiguous. V was pared by 1 base and J by 3 bases, with 1 base between. The CDR3 covers 12 residues. CDR1 LNHDA and CDR2 SQIVND come from the germline V gene (reference sequence).

V is TRBV14 and J is TRBJ2-2; no reliable D call. The length of the CDR3 is 13 residues. In germline, CDR1 is SGHDN, CDR2 FVKESK. Trimming took off 6 bases at V and 5 bases at J, with 10 bases between the two ends. CDR3 sequence: CASSPVRTGELFF. In DNA form, the CDR3 reads TGTGCCAGCAGTCCGGTTCGTACCGGGGAGCTGTTTTTT.

The chain has TRBV10-1 and TRBJ2-7; D may be TRBD2 (6 bases). The V end was cut by 7 bases, the J end by 7 bases, with 11 bases between. This CDR3 has 11 amino acids. Germline loops: CDR1 WNHNN, CDR2 SYGVQD (reference sequence). The CDR3 coding sequence is TGCGCCAGCACTCCGAGCGGGGAGCAGTACTTC. This translates into CASTPSGEQYF.

The CDR3 DNA is TGTGCCAGCAAATCTGACCGGGACGGTAATTCACCCCTCCACTTT. Residues: CASKSDRDGNSPLHF. The rearrangement links TRBV25-1 to TRBJ1-6, with a tentative D call TRBD1 (5 bases). Between the trimmed V and J ends, which lost 7 bases and 6 bases, there was a span of 16 bases. Germline CDR1 is MGHDK and CDR2 is SYGVNS. The CDR3 spans 15 residues.

The chain recombines TRBV7-2 with TRBJ1-4; D gene ambiguous. The CDR3 is 15 residues long. The germline CDR1 and CDR2 sequences are SGHTA and FQGNSA. The V and J ends lost 7 bases and 3 bases respectively, with 15 bases between them. The CDR3 sequence: CASKLSPAPNEKLFF. The CDR3 DNA follows: TGTGCCAGCAAGCTTAGTCCAGCACCTAATGAAAAACTGTTTTTT.

The CDR3, as DNA: TGCGCCAGCAGCGGGCGGACAGGGCGTTTTGGGTCCAACACTGAAGCTTTCTTT. The encoded protein is CASSGRTGRFGSNTEAFF. This chain joins TRBV5-1 and TRBJ1-1; 8 bases agree with TRBD1. The CDR3 is 18 amino acids. Germline lookup yields CDR1 SGHRS and CDR2 YFSETQ. The V and J ends lost 4 bases and 2 bases, in that order; junction bases with no gene match: 16.

The CDR3 DNA is TGTGCCAGTAGCAGCCCGGGGACGGCGAACACTGAAGCTTTCTTT. Amino acid sequence: CASSSPGTANTEAFF. The chain has TRBV19 and TRBJ1-1; TRBD1 is a possible D gene (5 bases). This CDR3 contains 15 residues. Deletions cut 6 bases from V and 1 base from J, with 15 bases between. Germline V gene sequence: CDR1 LNHDA, CDR2 SQIVND (reference sequence).